One sample yielded the 13 T cell receptor beta chains listed below, sequenced in a study of T cell responses to AZD1222 COVID-19 vaccine. TCRdb's copy holds only in-frame clones and misses some; the assay was immunoSEQ multiplex PCR. The data contain around 150,000 clones, around 90% of them singletons. The specimen comprised peripheral blood, sampled 28 days after the second AZD1222 dose. These receptors were taken from an adult who received the AZD1222 COVID-19 vaccine.

The V call is TRBV5-1, the J call TRBJ1-6; tentatively, D is TRBD1 (6 bases). Germline-derived CDR1 and CDR2 are SGHRS and YFSETQ. The CDR3 consists of 15 residues. Trimming shortened V by 4 bases and J by 9 bases, and 17 bases separated the two germline ends. This CDR3 is CASSEQGREVSPLHF. CDR3 sequence (DNA): TGCGCCAGCAGCGAACAGGGTCGGGAGGTTTCACCCCTCCACTTT.

The chain couples TRBV5-4 to TRBJ2-7; no firm D call. V lost 4 bases and J lost 6, with 11 bases in between. The germline CDR1 and CDR2 sequences are SGHNT and YYREEE (reference sequence). The CDR3 is made up of 12 amino acids. The CDR3 here is CASSPDRGEQYF. The CDR3 DNA reads TGTGCCAGCAGCCCTGACCGTGGCGAGCAGTACTTC.

V is TRBV25-1 and J is TRBJ1-1; D call uncertain. Deletions cut 4 bases from V and 6 bases from J, with 12 bases between. This CDR3 region has 13 residues. Germline V gene sequence: CDR1 MGHDK, CDR2 SYGVNS. The CDR3 reads CASSAGQRAEAFF. In DNA form, the CDR3 reads TGTGCCAGCAGTGCGGGCCAAAGGGCTGAAGCTTTCTTT.

The rearrangement uses TRBV28 and TRBJ1-4; tentatively, D is TRBD1 (6 bases). The CDR3 is 14 residues long. The V end was cut by 1 base, the J end by 13 bases, with 16 bases between. Germline V CDR1 and CDR2: MDHEN, SYDVKM. CDR3 region: CASSLLDVGGALFF. The DNA for the CDR3 is TGTGCCAGCAGTTTATTAGACGTAGGGGGGGCACTGTTTTTT.

This clone was counted once. The chain joins TRBV28 to TRBJ1-5; no firm D call. CDR1 MDHEN and CDR2 SYDVKM come from the germline V gene. CDR3 length equals 12 residues. Trimming took 7 bases from V and 1 from J, leaving 5 bases between them. In DNA form, the CDR3 reads TGTGCCAGCATCGGGAGCAATCAGCCCCAGCATTTT. Encoded protein: CASIGSNQPQHF.

The V call is TRBV24-1, the J call TRBJ2-1, with 8 bases fitting TRBD1. Per the germline V gene, CDR1 is KGHDR and CDR2 is SFDVKD. This CDR3 region has 15 residues. V shed 3 bases and J 5 bases; nucleotides not matched to a gene: 5. CDR3 bases: TGTGCCACCAGTGATCCCGGACAGGGAAACAATGAGCAGTTCTTC. Amino acid sequence: CATSDPGQGNNEQFF.

V usage is TRBV27 and J usage is TRBJ2-7; 10 bases align to TRBD2. The CDR3 is made up of 14 amino acids. Germline V CDR1 and CDR2: MNHEY, SMNVEV (reference sequence). Germline trimming cut 8 bases from V and 12 bases from J; bases unmatched to any gene: 16. CDR3 coding DNA: TGTGCCAGCGGGGGAGCGGGGGGGGCAGGACTTTTGTACTTC. It translates to CASGGAGGAGLLYF.

The V call is TRBV4-1, the J call TRBJ1-3, with a tentative D call TRBD1 (6 bases). V lost 4 bases and J 4 bases, leaving 14 bases between the germline ends. The CDR3 consists of 15 residues. From germline, CDR1 is MGHRA and CDR2 YSYEKL. The CDR3 DNA reads as TGCGCCAGCAGCCTCACCGGGGGGCGAGGAAACACCATATATTTT. Its translation: CASSLTGGRGNTIYF.

The V call is TRBV6-5, the J call TRBJ1-2; tentative D call: TRBD1 (6 bases). V gave up 6 bases and J gave up 5 bases, with 13 bases separating them. The CDR3 is made up of 13 amino acids. CDR1 MNHEY and CDR2 SVGAGI come from the germline V gene. The CDR3 region has the DNA TGTGCCAGCAGGAGGGGGAACGGGTATGGCTACACCTTC. This encodes CASRRGNGYGYTF.

J is TRBJ2-7 and V is TRBV19, with D possibly TRBD1 on 6 matching bases. Trimming stripped 3 bases from V and 2 bases from J, with 8 bases between. The germline CDR1 and CDR2 sequences are LNHDA and SQIVND (reference sequence). This CDR3 has 13 residues. This CDR3 reads CASSMTGPYEQYF. The CDR3 DNA reads as TGTGCCAGTAGTATGACAGGTCCCTACGAGCAGTACTTC.

The rearrangement joins TRBV7-2 to TRBJ2-1; possibly TRBD1 for D (5 bases). The germline V and J ends were trimmed by 1 base and 3 bases, with 10 bases remaining between them. The CDR3 has 15 residues. The V gene's germline CDR1 is SGHTA and CDR2 FQGNSA. CDR3 in DNA: TGTGCCAGCAGCTTAGACGGACAAAGCTACAATGAGCAGTTCTTC. It translates to CASSLDGQSYNEQFF.

The chain is built from TRBV11-3 and TRBJ1-1; no firm D call. This CDR3 has 13 amino acids. With 5 bases removed from V and 2 bases from J, the gap between germline ends came to 9 bases. Germline CDR1 and CDR2: SGHNT and YENEEA. In nucleotides, the CDR3 is TGTGCCAGCAGCGCGGGTGTTAACACTGAAGCTTTCTTT. This encodes CASSAGVNTEAFF.

The V call is TRBV2, the J call TRBJ2-1; D not certain. The CDR3 is 12 amino acids. CDR1 and CDR2 from the germline V gene are SNHLY and FYNNEI. V lost 4 bases and J 7 bases, leaving 8 bases between the germline ends. As DNA, the CDR3 is TGTGCCAGCAGTGTCGGATGGAATGAGCAGTTCTTC. Translating it yields CASSVGWNEQFF. Full variable domain (remainder filled in from reference TRBV2 and TRBJ2-1): EPEVTQTPSHQVTQMGQEVILRCVPISNHLYFYWYRQILGQKVEFLVSFYNNEISEKSEIFDDQFSVERPDGSNFTLKIRSTKLEDSAMYFCASSVGWNEQFFGPGTRLTVL.